This T cell receptor (beta chain) comes out of a study of T cell repertoires in cytomegalovirus infection. Study-level information: CMV infection plus the matching HLA type was flagged by public TCR beta signatures.

Of note for this clonotype: Its antigen remains unknown.

TCRdb analysed the reads with MiXCR anew, one entry per CDR3 protein. The sample consists of around 740,000 distinct CDR3 sequences, about a third of them appearing once. Notes on the study in general: Clonotype analysis showed dominance of the ex vivo response by HLA-C-restricted CMV-specific TCR beta clonotypes.

The CDR3 has 16 amino acids. CDR1 SGHTA and CDR2 FQGNSA come from the germline V gene. With 2 bases removed from V and 7 bases from J, the gap between germline ends came to 15 bases. Sequenced: PBMCs. The TCR was taken from a human donor in good health (CMV status not recorded). Some clones in this sample may be carry-over from other donors' samples. V gene TRBV7-2 combines with J gene TRBJ1-6; perhaps TRBD1 as D (6 bases). The CDR3 region is CASSLSMGHPNSPLHF. The CDR3 DNA is TGTGCCAGCAGCTTATCGATGGGACACCCGAATTCACCCCTCCACTTT.